The T cell receptor (beta chain) described here comes from a study of T cell responses to AZD1222 COVID-19 vaccine. From germline, CDR1 is SGDLS and CDR2 YYNGEE. V was clipped by 0 bases and J by 3 bases; unmatched bases: 7. The length of the CDR3 is 17 residues. The assay was immunoSEQ multiplex PCR, and TCRdb's table has in-frame clones only and misses some. The top ten hold around 3.8% of the sample, which has some 110,000 clones, roughly 91% seen once. Second-dose intervals near 4 or 12 weeks were combined. The rearrangement uses TRBV9 and TRBJ2-3, with 10 bases that match TRBD2. The sample consisted of peripheral blood, taken 28 days after the second AZD1222 dose. The receptor comes from an adult who received the AZD1222 COVID-19 vaccine. The CDR3 spells CASSVAPLSGGTDTQYF. DNA of the CDR3: TGTGCCAGCAGCGTAGCCCCCCTTAGCGGGGGGACAGATACGCAGTATTTT.